The 26 T cell receptor beta chains presented below share a single source sample, sequenced in a study of T cell repertoires in cytomegalovirus infection. MiXCR, applied by TCRdb to the reads, yields one record per CDR3 protein. The sample consists of fewer than 350,000 distinct CDR3 sequences, roughly a sixth of them appearing once. Sequenced: PBMCs. These TCRs come from a human donor in good health (CMV status not recorded). Some clones in this sample may be carry-over from other donors' samples.

This clonotype has only a few counts. The chain employs TRBV29-1 and TRBJ1-3, with 7 bases that match TRBD1. V lost 5 bases and J lost 4; bases outside the gene matches: 8. The CDR3 has 14 residues. CDR1 and CDR2 from the germline V gene are SQVTM and ANQGSEA. CDR3 DNA sequence: TGCAGCGTTAGTCGACAGGGCGGAGGAAACACCATATATTTT. It yields the protein CSVSRQGGGNTIYF.

This clonotype has just a few counts. The chain combines TRBV12-3 or TRBV12-4 with TRBJ1-2, with a weak D call TRBD1 (6 bases). Trimming removed 6 bases at V and 4 bases at J, with 12 bases between. The CDR3 spans 13 residues. The CDR3 loop reads CASRPGGLYGYTF. The CDR3, as DNA: TGTGCCAGCAGGCCCGGGGGCCTCTATGGCTACACCTTC.

This clonotype appeared a few times. This chain joins TRBV7-6 and TRBJ2-7, with 7 bases aligning to TRBD1. Germline values: CDR1 SGHVS, CDR2 FNYEAQ. V lost 4 bases to trimming and J lost 6 bases; unmatched junction nucleotides: 9. The CDR3 sequence is 14 residues long. This CDR3 is CASSSETGSPEQYF. As DNA, the CDR3 is TGTGCCAGCAGCTCCGAGACAGGGTCGCCCGAGCAGTACTTC.

This clonotype was recorded at least ten times. The CDR3 reads CASSPPSWYQETQYF. The CDR3 DNA sequence: TGTGCCAGCTCACCACCCTCTTGGTACCAAGAGACCCAGTACTTC. The rearrangement links TRBV18 to TRBJ2-5; D unresolved. This CDR3 is 15 amino acids long. With 0 bases removed from V and 0 bases from J, the gap between germline ends came to 8 bases. CDR1 is KGHSH, CDR2 LQKENI, per germline.

The chain links TRBV6-6 to TRBJ1-6; D unclear. Germline-derived CDR1 and CDR2 are MNHNY and SVGAGI (reference sequence). V lost 2 bases and J lost 9, with 11 bases in between. There are 14 residues in the CDR3. CDR3 DNA: TGTGCCAGCAGTTACAGCCAGTCTGGTTCACCCCTCCACTTT. It is translated as CASSYSQSGSPLHF.

This clonotype came up a few times. The CDR3 nucleotides read TGTGCCAGCAAAATGGGGGCAGCGAATGACTATGGCTACACCTTC. As protein: CASKMGAANDYGYTF. The genes are TRBV28 and TRBJ1-2; D perhaps matches TRBD1 (6 bases). Germline V gene sequence: CDR1 MDHEN, CDR2 SYDVKM. V was trimmed by 7 bases and J by 3 bases, leaving 18 bases between them. The CDR3 has 15 residues.

This clonotype has more than one count but fewer than ten. The chain is built from TRBV20-1 and TRBJ1-1; D is uncertain. The CDR3 is made up of 14 amino acids. The germline V gene encodes CDR1 DFQATT and CDR2 SNEGSKA (reference sequence). V was clipped by 6 bases and J by 3 bases, with 17 bases between them. CDR3 sequence reads: CSAPVAGWDTEAFF. As DNA, the CDR3 is TGCAGTGCACCCGTGGCCGGGTGGGACACTGAAGCTTTCTTT.

In its sample, this clonotype was seen many times. V usage is TRBV6-2 or TRBV6-3 and J usage is TRBJ2-5; 7 bases match TRBD2. J lost 3 bases, V lost 2 bases, and 6 bases had no gene match. Germline V lookup: CDR1 MNHEY, CDR2 SVGEGT. This CDR3 has 15 residues. CDR3 sequence reads: CASSYDSSGKETQYF. CDR3 nucleotides: TGTGCCAGCAGTTACGATTCTAGCGGAAAAGAGACCCAGTACTTC.

This rearrangement joins TRBV7-9 to TRBJ2-7, with D tentatively TRBD1 (6 bases). CDR1 is SEHNR, CDR2 FQNEAQ, per germline (reference sequence). Trimming shortened V by 2 bases and J by 6 bases, and 8 bases separated the two germline ends. This CDR3 has 12 residues. Here the CDR3 DNA reads TGTGCCAGCAGCTTATCAGGGGCCGAGCAGTACTTC. Translation: CASSLSGAEQYF.

This clonotype was counted only a few times. This chain links TRBV15 with TRBJ2-3; a possible D gene is TRBD1 (6 bases). This CDR3 region has 16 residues. V was shortened by 1 base and J by 4 bases, with 15 bases between the two germline ends. The germline V gene encodes CDR1 LNHNV and CDR2 YYDKDF (reference sequence). The CDR3 loop reads CATSRGDKNRPDTQYF. CDR3 DNA: TGTGCCACCAGCAGAGGGGACAAAAATAGGCCAGATACGCAGTATTTT.

This clonotype turned up a few times. J is TRBJ2-7 and V is TRBV6-2 or TRBV6-3; TRBD1 aligns across 7 bases. After removal of 6 bases from V and 0 bases from J, the junction contained 8 bases not matched to a gene. Germline V gives CDR1 MNHEY, CDR2 SVGEGT. The CDR3 is made up of 15 amino acids. The CDR3 protein is CASRDRTSYSYEQYF. CDR3 DNA: TGTGCCAGCAGGGACAGGACCTCATACTCCTACGAGCAGTACTTC.

This sequence joins TRBV19 and TRBJ2-7; D possibly uses TRBD1 or TRBD2 (5 bases each). The V gene's germline CDR1 is LNHDA and CDR2 SQIVND (reference sequence). V shed 7 bases and J shed 2 bases, with 15 bases lying between them. The CDR3 sequence is 14 residues long. The CDR3 loop is CASNREPGPYEQYF. The CDR3 nucleotides read TGTGCCAGTAATCGCGAGCCGGGGCCCTACGAGCAGTACTTC. Variable domain in full (rest from reference TRBV19 and TRBJ2-7): DGGITQSPKYLFRKEGQNVTLSCEQNLNHDAMYWYRQDPGQGLRLIYYSQIVNDFQKGDIAEGYSVSREKKESFPLTVTSAQKNPTAFYLCASNREPGPYEQYFGPGTRLTVT.

V usage is TRBV7-2 and J usage is TRBJ2-3; a weak D match, TRBD1 (6 bases). The germline gives CDR1 SGHTA, CDR2 FQGNSA. V lost 7 bases and J lost 4, with 30 bases in between. The CDR3 extends over 19 amino acids. CDR3 coding DNA: TGTGCCAGCAACCCCCCGGGACAAAGACTACCCCCCCCCCCAGATACGCAGTATTTT. Translation: CASNPPGQRLPPPPDTQYF.

Only a few counts were recorded for this clonotype. This rearrangement joins TRBV2 to TRBJ2-5; D is perhaps TRBD1 or TRBD2 (5 bases each). From germline, CDR1 is SNHLY and CDR2 FYNNEI. The CDR3 contains 13 residues. V was clipped by 5 bases and J by 7 bases, with 14 bases between them. CDR3 protein: CASSNDSGGTQYF. The CDR3 bases are TGTGCCAGCAGTAATGACAGCGGCGGGACCCAGTACTTC.

This clonotype was seen more than once but under ten times. The junction departs from the called germline gene at one end, perhaps through a read error. This chain joins TRBV2 and TRBJ1-1; TRBD1 agrees at 8 bases. CDR1 is SNHLY, CDR2 FYNNEI, per germline. CDR3 length equals 11 residues. In nucleotides, the CDR3 is TGTGCCAGCAGCGGGGACAGGCTAGTTCTTTTT. Amino acid sequence: CASSGDRLVLF.

The chain uses TRBV20-1 and TRBJ1-6, with a possible D match to TRBD1 (5 bases). The V gene lost 6 bases and the J gene lost 7 bases, with 13 bases spanning the gap. This CDR3 has 13 amino acids. Germline loops: CDR1 DFQATT, CDR2 SNEGSKA (reference sequence). This CDR3 is CSAGGGYNSPLHF. In nucleotides, the CDR3 is TGCAGTGCGGGTGGGGGGTACAATTCACCCCTCCACTTT.

There are many counts of this clonotype. The J gene is TRBJ2-7, the V gene TRBV6-5, with a weak D call TRBD2 (6 bases). Trimming pared 7 bases from V and 6 bases from J, leaving 16 bases between. The length of the CDR3 is 13 residues. Per the germline V gene, CDR1 is MNHEY and CDR2 is SVGAGI. DNA of the CDR3: TGTGCCAGCACCGGCGGGGCAGGGCGCGAGCAGTACTTC. It encodes CASTGGAGREQYF.

Here the CDR3 DNA reads TGTGCCAGCAGTTTCCGACTTCGGGGCACAGATACGCAGTATTTT. It encodes CASSFRLRGTDTQYF. The chain links TRBV28 to TRBJ2-3; D unclear. Germline V gives CDR1 MDHEN, CDR2 SYDVKM. Trimming shortened V by 3 bases and J by 1 base, and 11 bases separated the two germline ends. This CDR3 is built from 15 residues.

This clonotype came up many times. The chain has TRBV29-1 and TRBJ2-5; 13 bases agree with TRBD2. The germline V gene has CDR1 SQVTM and CDR2 ANQGSEA. Trimming took 6 bases from V and 2 from J; bases not matched to a gene: 6. CDR3 length equals 15 residues. The CDR3 coding sequence is TGCAGCGTCGTACTAGCGGGGGGGCCACAAGAGACCCAGTACTTC. The encoded protein is CSVVLAGGPQETQYF.

There are many counts of this clonotype. A junction end diverges from the germline sequence, so it may reflect a read error. The rearrangement uses TRBV7-7 and TRBJ2-5; no definite D call. The CDR3 is 13 amino acids. Germline CDR1 is SSHAT and CDR2 is FNYEAQ (reference sequence). The CDR3 DNA reads as TGTGCTAGCAGCTTAGCAGGAAGGGAGACCCAGTACTTC. This gives the protein CASSLAGRETQYF.

This clonotype has a handful of counts. The gene calls are TRBV14 and TRBJ2-1; D may be TRBD1 (6 bases). The CDR3 consists of 15 residues. Germline V gene sequence: CDR1 SGHDN, CDR2 FVKESK. V was shortened by 1 base and J by 0 bases, with 7 bases between the two germline ends. For the CDR3, the DNA is TGTGCCAGCAGCCAAGTCAGGGGCTCCTACAATGAGCAGTTCTTC. Residues: CASSQVRGSYNEQFF.

The count of this clonotype is one. J is TRBJ1-6 and V is TRBV7-3; a possible D gene is TRBD1 (6 bases). V was cut by 5 bases and J by 7 bases, with 12 bases left in between. The CDR3 consists of 14 residues. Per the germline V gene, CDR1 is SGHTA and CDR2 is FQGTGA. The CDR3, as DNA: TGTGCCAGCAGCCAGAGGACAGAAAATTCACCCCTCCACTTT. As protein: CASSQRTENSPLHF.

This chain joins TRBV7-3 and TRBJ2-6; no clear D gene. The V gene's germline CDR1 is SGHTA and CDR2 FQGTGA. Trimming took off 5 bases at V and 0 bases at J, with 8 bases between the two ends. The CDR3 length is 15 residues. For the CDR3, the DNA is TGTGCCAGCAGCCCAACAAGCTCTGGGGCCAACGTCCTGACTTTC. It yields the protein CASSPTSSGANVLTF.

This clonotype was found many times. The chain couples TRBV7-2 to TRBJ1-5; D not certain. Trimming shortened V by 1 base and J by 1 base, and 8 bases separated the two germline ends. This CDR3 is 15 amino acids long. Germline V CDR1 and CDR2: SGHTA, FQGNSA. CDR3 DNA sequence: TGTGCCAGCAGCTTAGGTCTGGGGAGCAATCAGCCCCAGCATTTT. As protein: CASSLGLGSNQPQHF.

This clonotype was seen repeatedly, ten times or more. The genes are TRBV7-9 and TRBJ1-5; D is perhaps TRBD1 (5 bases). Trimming took 6 bases from V and 3 from J, leaving 15 bases between them. CDR1 is SEHNR, CDR2 FQNEAQ, per germline (reference sequence). The CDR3 sequence is 15 residues long. The CDR3 here is CASSGRGSSNQPQHF. The CDR3 DNA reads TGTGCCAGCAGTGGACGGGGGAGTTCCAATCAGCCCCAGCATTTT.

This clonotype was counted at least ten times. The chain uses TRBV7-2 and TRBJ1-5; TRBD1 matches 7 bases. Germline trimming cut 2 bases from V and 6 bases from J; bases unmatched to any gene: 7. CDR1 and CDR2 from the germline V gene are SGHTA and FQGNSA. There are 15 residues in the CDR3. The CDR3 DNA reads TGTGCCAGCAGCTTATCTCGGGACAGCTCTCAGCCCCAGCATTTT. Amino acid sequence: CASSLSRDSSQPQHF.